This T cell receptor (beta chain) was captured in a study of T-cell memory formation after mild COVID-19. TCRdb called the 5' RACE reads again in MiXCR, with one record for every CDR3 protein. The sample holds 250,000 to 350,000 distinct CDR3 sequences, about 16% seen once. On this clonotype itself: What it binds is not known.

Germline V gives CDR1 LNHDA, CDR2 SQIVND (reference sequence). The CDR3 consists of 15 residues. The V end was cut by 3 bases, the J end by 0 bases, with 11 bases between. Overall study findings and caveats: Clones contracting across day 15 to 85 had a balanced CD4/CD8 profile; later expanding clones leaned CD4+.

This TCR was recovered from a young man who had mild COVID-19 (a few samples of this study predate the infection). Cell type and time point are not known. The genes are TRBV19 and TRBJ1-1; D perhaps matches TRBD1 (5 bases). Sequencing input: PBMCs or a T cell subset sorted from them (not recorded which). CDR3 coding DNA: TGTGCCAGTAGTATTAGCGGGGCAATGAACACTGAAGCTTTCTTT. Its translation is CASSISGAMNTEAFF.